A selection of T cell receptor beta chains follows, all from one sample in a study of T cell responses to AZD1222 COVID-19 vaccine. The protocol was immunoSEQ multiplex PCR, while the TCRdb copy is restricted to in-frame clones and leaves out a portion. Here the sample spans 95,000 to 120,000 clones, approximately 90% being singletons. Source: peripheral blood, taken on day 0 of MenACWY control vaccination. The receptor source for this set is an adult in good health. The CDR3 runs from the conserved cysteine through the conserved F or W. A D gene is named only where the DNA matches it firmly. Size is stated for part of the rows, as once, few or many counts, or as a class when the clone is expanded.

once TRBD1 TRBJ1-2 TRBV4-1 CASSHHRDRANYGYTF TGCGCCAGCAGCCACCACCGGGACAGGGCTAACTATGGCTACACCTTC
NA NA TRBJ2-5 TRBV27 CASRWQEEETQYF TGTGCCAGCAGGTGGCAGGAGGAAGAGACCCAGTACTTC
NA TRBD1 TRBJ2-7 TRBV5-1 CASSFGTGSYEQYF TGCGCCAGCAGCTTCGGGACAGGGTCCTACGAGCAGTACTTC
NA TRBD2 TRBJ2-1 TRBV9 CASSVGAGGLAFEQFF TGTGCCAGCAGCGTAGGGGCGGGGGGCCTGGCGTTTGAGCAGTTCTTC
NA NA TRBJ1-1 TRBV5-6 CASSLARGNTEAFF TGTGCCAGCAGCTTGGCCAGGGGTAACACTGAAGCTTTCTTT
once TRBD1 TRBJ2-7 TRBV18 CASSHRDRSSYEQYF TGTGCCAGCTCCCACCGGGACAGAAGCTCCTACGAGCAGTACTTC
NA NA TRBJ1-1 TRBV5-8 CASSLAGIPEAFF TGTGCCAGCAGCTTGGCGGGGATTCCTGAAGCTTTCTTT
NA TRBD1 TRBJ2-7 TRBV5-1 CASSLTPLGQGRFYEQYF TGCGCCAGCAGCTTGACCCCTTTGGGACAGGGACGGTTTTACGAGCAGTACTTC
NA NA TRBJ1-6 TRBV3-1/TRBV3-2 CASSQNPGNSPLHF TGTGCCAGCAGCCAAAACCCAGGGAATTCACCCCTCCACTTT
NA NA TRBJ1-5 TRBV18 CASSPGGWNQPQHF TGTGCCAGCTCACCAGGGGGCTGGAATCAGCCCCAGCATTTT
few TRBD2 TRBJ2-1 TRBV11-2 CASSAGTRTYNEQFF TGTGCCAGCAGCGCCGGGACTAGGACCTACAATGAGCAGTTCTTC
few NA TRBJ1-1 TRBV6-1 CASSEDPGASTEAFF TGTGCCAGCAGTGAAGATCCGGGGGCTTCCACTGAAGCTTTCTTT
once TRBD1 TRBJ2-1 TRBV24-1 CATSDRTGVGGYNEQFF TGTGCCACCAGTGATAGGACAGGGGTCGGGGGGTACAATGAGCAGTTCTTC
NA NA TRBJ1-1 TRBV12-3/TRBV12-4 CASSFADRGEAFF TGTGCCAGCAGTTTTGCCGACAGAGGTGAAGCTTTCTTT
NA TRBD2 TRBJ2-3 TRBV11-2 CASSLTFLAGGREAGTQYF TGTGCCAGCAGCTTAACCTTCCTAGCGGGGGGGCGGGAGGCTGGTACGCAGTATTTT
NA NA TRBJ2-7 TRBV5-1 CASSFMDQPYEQYF TGCGCCAGCAGCTTTATGGACCAACCCTACGAGCAGTACTTC
NA NA TRBJ1-2 TRBV19 CASSTSARGPNYGYTF TGTGCCAGTAGTACCTCTGCGAGGGGTCCTAACTATGGCTACACCTTC
NA NA TRBJ1-5 TRBV21-1 CASSKERGSNQPQHF TGTGCCAGCAGCAAGGAGAGGGGGAGCAATCAGCCCCAGCATTTT
NA TRBD1 TRBJ2-1 TRBV7-8 CASSLSPRGRDNEQFF TGTGCCAGCAGCTTATCCCCCAGGGGGCGAGACAATGAGCAGTTCTTC
NA NA TRBJ1-5 TRBV6-5 CASRRMEDSNQPQHF TGTGCCAGCCGGCGGATGGAAGATAGCAATCAGCCCCAGCATTTT